Presented here are 23 T cell receptor beta chains from one specimen sequenced in a study of regulatory T cells in long-lasting Graves disease. In building TCR beta libraries, iRepertoire HTBI primers were used together with Arm-PCR of CDR3 regions. TCRdb re-analysed the multiplex PCR reads in MiXCR, keeping a single row per CDR3 protein. The table includes hundreds of thousands of distinct CDR3 sequences, 13% detected once. Time point given: newly diagnosed GD, antithyroid drugs for less than 3 months. PBMC RNA served as the TCR library source. This sample was also put to use in a study of T cells in Graves' hyperthyroidism and ophthalmopathy.

Material: peripheral blood mononuclear cells (PBMCs), obtained at new diagnosis, from a patient treated with antithyroid drugs. The receptors shown here come from a man aged 25-45 years with Graves disease.

There are many counts of this clonotype. V and J are TRBV6-1 and TRBJ2-1, with 7 positions matching TRBD2. Germline CDR1 reads MNHNS; CDR2 reads SASEGT. Unmatched junction bases numbered 3, after V lost 5 bases and J lost 2 bases. There are 14 residues in the CDR3. CDR3 DNA: TGTGCCAGCAGTCCTCTAGCGGCCTACAATGAGCAGTTCTTC. It specifies CASSPLAAYNEQFF.

This clonotype was detected a few times. V usage is TRBV27 and J usage is TRBJ2-1; D uncertain. Germline V lookup: CDR1 MNHEY, CDR2 SMNVEV (reference sequence). CDR3 size: 14 residues. The V end was cut by 5 bases, the J end by 4 bases, with 12 bases between. The CDR3 sequence is CASSNSEPYNEQFF. The CDR3 nucleotides are TGTGCCAGCAGTAACAGCGAACCTTACAATGAGCAGTTCTTC.

At least ten counts were recorded for this clonotype. The V gene is TRBV3-1, the J gene TRBJ2-5; D call uncertain. This CDR3 is built from 12 residues. Germline V gene lookup returns CDR1 LGHDT and CDR2 YNNKEL (reference sequence). V dropped 0 bases and J dropped 2 bases, with 1 base sitting between them. The CDR3 region has the DNA TGTGCCAGCAGCCAAGATCAAGAGACCCAGTACTTC. It codes for CASSQDQETQYF.

The chain carries TRBV14 and TRBJ1-6; tentatively, D is TRBD1 (5 bases). Germline values: CDR1 SGHDN, CDR2 FVKESK. V lost 1 base and J lost 8, with 12 bases in between. CDR3 length: 15 residues. This CDR3 reads CASSQVRTRYSPLHF. The CDR3, as DNA: TGTGCCAGCAGCCAAGTACGGACACGCTATTCACCCCTCCACTTT.

This chain uses TRBV25-1 with TRBJ1-5; 7 bases line up with TRBD1. Germline loops: CDR1 MGHDK, CDR2 SYGVNS. This CDR3 is 15 amino acids long. Trimming at V came to 10 bases and at J to 5 bases, leaving 14 bases not matched to a gene. In DNA, the CDR3 is TGTGCCACCCACAACCACGGGACAGACCATCAGCCCCAGCATTTT. It encodes CATHNHGTDHQPQHF.

In DNA, the CDR3 is TGTGCTAGTGGTTTGGTTGTTGAGCAGTTCTTC. Its translation: CASGLVVEQFF. The rearrangement joins TRBV12-5 to TRBJ2-1; the D is unclear. The germline V and J ends were trimmed by 0 bases and 9 bases, with 3 bases remaining between them. The CDR3 runs 11 residues. The germline V gene encodes CDR1 LGHNT and CDR2 FRNRAP.

This clonotype was counted a few times. The DNA for the CDR3 is TGTGCCAGCAGCTTTGATAGCTCCTACGAGCAGTACTTC. Its protein product is CASSFDSSYEQYF. The chain carries TRBV11-2 and TRBJ2-7; D not resolved. This CDR3 comprises 13 residues. Trimming took off 3 bases at V and 0 bases at J, with 6 bases between the two ends. CDR1 and CDR2 from the germline V gene are SGHAT and FQNNGV.

This clonotype was seen a handful of times. The chain is built from TRBV4-1 and TRBJ2-1, with D perhaps TRBD2 (5 bases). Germline V lookup: CDR1 MGHRA, CDR2 YSYEKL. The V end lost 0 bases, the J end lost 6 bases, and 12 bases lay between the germline ends. The CDR3 extends over 15 amino acids. The CDR3 protein is CASSQDRQRVNEQFF. The CDR3 nucleotides are TGCGCCAGCAGCCAAGATCGTCAGAGGGTCAATGAGCAGTTCTTC.

This clonotype was counted a few times. Since a much larger clone is just one base distant, this may be a read error. V and J are TRBV12-3 or TRBV12-4 and TRBJ2-1, with 14 bases that match TRBD2. The CDR3 is made up of 16 amino acids. DNA for the CDR3: TGTGCCGGCAGGGGACTAGCGGGGGCTACCTACAATGAGCAGTTCTTC. Amino acid sequence: CAGRGLAGATYNEQFF.

This clonotype occurred many times. This chain uses TRBV30 with TRBJ2-1; 8 positions match TRBD2. The V gene's germline CDR1 is GTSNPN and CDR2 SVGIG (reference sequence). V lost 4 bases to trimming and J lost 7 bases; unmatched junction nucleotides: 9. The CDR3 totals 14 residues. DNA for the CDR3: TGTGCCTGGAAGGGGCTAGCGGGTGCTAATGAGCAGTTCTTC. It translates to CAWKGLAGANEQFF.

The sample holds many counts of this clonotype. The chain combines TRBV6-5 with TRBJ1-2; D may be TRBD1 (6 bases). V lost 0 bases and J 7 bases, leaving 12 bases between the germline ends. Germline loops: CDR1 MNHEY, CDR2 SVGAGI. The CDR3 sequence is 14 residues long. The CDR3 sequence is CASSYSIRGGGYTF. The CDR3 bases are TGTGCCAGCAGTTACTCGATCAGGGGTGGTGGCTACACCTTC.

This clonotype was picked up a small number of times. The J gene is TRBJ1-3, the V gene TRBV30, with D unresolved. The CDR3 has 11 residues. V lost 4 bases, J lost 4 bases, and 5 bases lay in between. Germline assignment: CDR1 GTSNPN and CDR2 SVGIG (reference sequence). CDR3 DNA: TGTGCCTGGATGAGAGGAAACACCATATATTTT. It specifies CAWMRGNTIYF.

The chain has TRBV19 and TRBJ1-5, with D uncertain. The CDR3 covers 14 residues. Germline values: CDR1 LNHDA, CDR2 SQIVND (reference sequence). V was clipped by 7 bases and J by 1 base, with 11 bases between them. As DNA, the CDR3 is TGTGCCAGTACTCCCCGACCGAGCAATCAGCCCCAGCATTTT. It is translated as CASTPRPSNQPQHF.

This clonotype appeared a few times. It is likely a read error: a sequence one base away is far more abundant. The rearrangement joins TRBV2 to TRBJ2-7; D is ambiguous. The germline CDR1 and CDR2 sequences are SNHLY and FYNNEI. V shed 4 bases and J shed 7 bases, with 14 bases lying between them. CDR3 length: 13 residues. The CDR3 DNA reads TGTGCCAGCAGTGGTGGCTTCTGGGATGAGCAGTACTTC. As protein: CASSGGFWDEQYF.

This clonotype has only a few counts. The chain couples TRBV6-2 or TRBV6-3 to TRBJ2-5; D is perhaps TRBD1 or TRBD2 (5 bases each). The germline CDR1 and CDR2 sequences are MNHEY and SVGEGT. The V and J ends lost 8 bases and 5 bases respectively, with 12 bases between them. The CDR3 is 12 residues long. For the CDR3, the DNA is TGTGCCAGCGGGGACCCCGGGGAGACCCAGTACTTC. Its protein product is CASGDPGETQYF.

This clonotype appeared many times. V is TRBV10-1 and J is TRBJ2-1; D might be TRBD2 (5 bases). V shed 3 bases and J shed 7 bases, with 13 bases lying between them. Germline V lookup: CDR1 WNHNN, CDR2 SYGVQD (reference sequence). There are 14 residues in the CDR3. CDR3: CASSDSRDLNEQFF. The DNA for the CDR3 is TGCGCCAGCAGTGACTCCCGGGATTTGAATGAGCAGTTCTTC.

In this sample, this clonotype turned up many times. The rearrangement links TRBV30 to TRBJ1-2; D gene ambiguous. Trimming took 2 bases from V and 5 from J, leaving 12 bases between them. The CDR3 totals 13 residues. Germline V lookup: CDR1 GTSNPN, CDR2 SVGIG (reference sequence). CDR3 protein: CAWSPLGRYGYTF. The DNA for the CDR3 is TGTGCCTGGAGTCCTCTGGGTCGGTATGGCTACACCTTC.

This clonotype was found many times. The J gene is TRBJ1-5, the V gene TRBV2, with TRBD1 matching 8 bases. V lost 6 bases and J lost 6; bases outside the gene matches: 4. This CDR3 region has 13 residues. Germline CDR1 and CDR2: SNHLY and FYNNEI. This CDR3 is CASSTGGIQPQHF. In DNA, the CDR3 is TGTGCCAGCAGCACAGGGGGTATTCAGCCCCAGCATTTT.

V usage is TRBV3-1 and J usage is TRBJ2-1; D remains ambiguous. The CDR3 is made up of 15 amino acids. Germline V gives CDR1 LGHDT, CDR2 YNNKEL (reference sequence). V lost 0 bases and J lost 0, with 6 bases in between. Written as DNA, the CDR3 is TGTGCCAGCAGCCAAGATCCTAGCTCCTACAATGAGCAGTTCTTC. Translation gives CASSQDPSSYNEQFF.

There are many counts of this clonotype. This chain joins TRBV30 and TRBJ2-1; D possibly corresponds to TRBD1 (5 bases). The CDR3 has 11 amino acids. Germline CDR1 reads GTSNPN; CDR2 reads SVGIG (reference sequence). The V end lost 1 base, the J end lost 7 bases, and 5 bases lay between the germline ends. CDR3 in amino acids: CAWSDRNEQFF. Here the CDR3 DNA reads TGTGCCTGGAGTGACAGGAATGAGCAGTTCTTC. Full variable domain (rest looked up from reference TRBV30 and TRBJ2-1): SQTIHQWPATLVQPVGSPLSLECTVEGTSNPNLYWYRQAAGRGLQLLFYSVGIGQISSEVPQNLSASRPQDRQFILSSKKLLLSDSGFYLCAWSDRNEQFFGPGTRLTVL.

The sample holds a few counts of this clonotype. This rearrangement joins TRBV27 to TRBJ2-2, with a weak D call TRBD2 (6 bases). V dropped 6 bases and J dropped 2 bases, with 13 bases sitting between them. Germline loops: CDR1 MNHEY, CDR2 SMNVEV (reference sequence). The CDR3 length is 15 residues. The CDR3 reads CASRTGTLNTGELFF. The CDR3 bases are TGTGCCAGCAGAACCGGGACTCTAAACACCGGGGAGCTGTTTTTT.

The rearrangement joins TRBV6-2 or TRBV6-3 to TRBJ2-1, with 9 positions matching TRBD2. Trimming removed 4 bases from V and 12 bases from J; junction bases left unmatched: 13. This CDR3 contains 15 residues. The V gene's germline CDR1 is MNHEY and CDR2 SVGEGT. The CDR3 sequence: CASSSPGTSPLGQFF. DNA for the CDR3: TGTGCCAGCAGTTCCCCAGGGACTAGCCCTTTGGGGCAGTTCTTC.

The J gene is TRBJ1-4, the V gene TRBV7-9, with 8 bases that match TRBD1. The CDR3 runs to 19 residues. Per germline, CDR1 SEHNR and CDR2 FQNEAQ (reference sequence). V lost 5 bases, J lost 4 bases, and 18 bases stayed unmatched. The CDR3 nucleotides read TGTGCCAGCAGCCCAAGGGCTACAGGGGGATGGGAGAGTAATGAAAAACTGTTTTTT. This encodes CASSPRATGGWESNEKLFF.